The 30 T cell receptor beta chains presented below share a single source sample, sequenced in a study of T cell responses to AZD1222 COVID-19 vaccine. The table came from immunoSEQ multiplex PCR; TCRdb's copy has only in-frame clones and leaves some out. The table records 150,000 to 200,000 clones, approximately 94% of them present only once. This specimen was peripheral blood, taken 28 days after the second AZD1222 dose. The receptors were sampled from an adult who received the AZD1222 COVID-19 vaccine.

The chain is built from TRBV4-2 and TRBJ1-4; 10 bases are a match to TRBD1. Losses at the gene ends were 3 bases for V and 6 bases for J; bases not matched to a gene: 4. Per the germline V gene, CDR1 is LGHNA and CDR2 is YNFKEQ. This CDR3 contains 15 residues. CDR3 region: CASSQTGTGDEKLFF. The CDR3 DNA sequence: TGTGCCAGCAGCCAGACCGGGACAGGGGATGAAAAACTGTTTTTT.

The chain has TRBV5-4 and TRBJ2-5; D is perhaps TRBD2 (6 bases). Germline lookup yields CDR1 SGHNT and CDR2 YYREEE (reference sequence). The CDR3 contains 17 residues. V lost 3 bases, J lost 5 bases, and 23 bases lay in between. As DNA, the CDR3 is TGTGCCAGCAGCTCCGGGGACTCTTTCTTATCCCGGGAGACCCAGTACTTC. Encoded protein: CASSSGDSFLSRETQYF. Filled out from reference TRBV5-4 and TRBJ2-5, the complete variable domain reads ETGVTQSPTHLIKTRGQQVTLRCSSQSGHNTVSWYQQALGQGPQFIFQYYREEENGRGNFPPRFSGLQFPNYSSELNVNALELDDSALYLCASSSGDSFLSRETQYFGPGTRLLVL.

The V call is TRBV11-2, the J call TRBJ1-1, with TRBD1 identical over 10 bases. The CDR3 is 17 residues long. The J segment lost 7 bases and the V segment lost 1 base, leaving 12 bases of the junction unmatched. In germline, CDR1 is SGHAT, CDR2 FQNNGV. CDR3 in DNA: TGTGCCAGCAGCTTAGGAGGGGTCCGGGACAGGGGTGATGAAGCTTTCTTT. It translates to CASSLGGVRDRGDEAFF.

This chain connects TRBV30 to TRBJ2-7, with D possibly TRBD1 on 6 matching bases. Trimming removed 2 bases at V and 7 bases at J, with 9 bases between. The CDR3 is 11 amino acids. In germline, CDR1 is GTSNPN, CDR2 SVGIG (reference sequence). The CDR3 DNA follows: TGTGCCTGGAGTCACGGACAGGAGCAGTACTTC. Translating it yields CAWSHGQEQYF. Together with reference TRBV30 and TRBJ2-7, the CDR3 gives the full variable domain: SQTIHQWPATLVQPVGSPLSLECTVEGTSNPNLYWYRQAAGRGLQLLFYSVGIGQISSEVPQNLSASRPQDRQFILSSKKLLLSDSGFYLCAWSHGQEQYFGPGTRLTVT.

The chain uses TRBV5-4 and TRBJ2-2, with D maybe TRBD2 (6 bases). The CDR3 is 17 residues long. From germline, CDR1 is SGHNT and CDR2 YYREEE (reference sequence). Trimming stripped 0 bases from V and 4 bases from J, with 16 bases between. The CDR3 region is CASSLGRASDFTGELFF. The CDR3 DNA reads TGTGCCAGCAGCTTGGGTCGGGCTAGCGACTTCACCGGGGAGCTGTTTTTT.

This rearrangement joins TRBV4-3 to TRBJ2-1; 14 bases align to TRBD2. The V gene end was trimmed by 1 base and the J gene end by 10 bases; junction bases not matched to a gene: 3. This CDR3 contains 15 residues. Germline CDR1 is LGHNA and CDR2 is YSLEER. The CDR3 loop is CASSQGTSGRPEQFF. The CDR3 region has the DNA TGCGCCAGCAGCCAAGGGACTAGCGGGAGGCCGGAGCAGTTCTTC.

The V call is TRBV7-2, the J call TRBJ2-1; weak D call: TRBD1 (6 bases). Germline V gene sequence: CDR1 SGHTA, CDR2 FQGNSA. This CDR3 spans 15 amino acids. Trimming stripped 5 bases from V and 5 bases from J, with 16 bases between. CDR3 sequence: CASSPRQASHNEQFF. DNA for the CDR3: TGTGCCAGCAGCCCCCGACAGGCCTCTCACAATGAGCAGTTCTTC.

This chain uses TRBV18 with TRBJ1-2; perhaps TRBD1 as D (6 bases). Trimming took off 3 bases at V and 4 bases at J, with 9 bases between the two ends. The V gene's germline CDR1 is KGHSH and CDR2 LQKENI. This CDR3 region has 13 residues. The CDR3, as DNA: TGTGCCAGCTCACCGAGGGGGGGCTATGGCTACACCTTC. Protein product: CASSPRGGYGYTF.

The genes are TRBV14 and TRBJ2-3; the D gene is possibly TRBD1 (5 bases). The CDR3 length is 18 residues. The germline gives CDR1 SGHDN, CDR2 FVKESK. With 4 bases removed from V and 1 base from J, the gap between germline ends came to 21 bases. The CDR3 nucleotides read TGTGCCAGCAGCCGACAGAGGACACAACCCTGGCGCACAGATACGCAGTATTTT. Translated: CASSRQRTQPWRTDTQYF.

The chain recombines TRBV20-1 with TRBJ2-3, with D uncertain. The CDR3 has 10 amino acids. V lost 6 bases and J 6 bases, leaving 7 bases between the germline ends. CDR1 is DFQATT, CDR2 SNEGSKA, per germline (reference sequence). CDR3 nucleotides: TGCAGTGCATGGTATGATACGCAGTATTTT. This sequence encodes CSAWYDTQYF.

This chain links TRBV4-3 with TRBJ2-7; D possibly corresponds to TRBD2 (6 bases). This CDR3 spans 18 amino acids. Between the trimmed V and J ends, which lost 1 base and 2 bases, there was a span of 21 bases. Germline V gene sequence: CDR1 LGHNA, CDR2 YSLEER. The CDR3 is CASSQAGVAGGEAYEQYF. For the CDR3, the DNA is TGCGCCAGCAGCCAAGCGGGGGTAGCTGGAGGGGAAGCCTACGAGCAGTACTTC.

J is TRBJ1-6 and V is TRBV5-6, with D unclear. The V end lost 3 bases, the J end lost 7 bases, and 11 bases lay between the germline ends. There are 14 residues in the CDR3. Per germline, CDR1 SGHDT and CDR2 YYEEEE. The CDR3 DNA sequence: TGTGCCAGCAGCTCGCGTTGGGTGAATTCACCCCTCCACTTT. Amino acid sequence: CASSSRWVNSPLHF.

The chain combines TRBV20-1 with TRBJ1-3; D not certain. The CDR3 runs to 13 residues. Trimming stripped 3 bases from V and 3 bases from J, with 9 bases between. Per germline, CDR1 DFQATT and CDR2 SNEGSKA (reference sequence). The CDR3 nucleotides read TGCAGTGCTAGTCTGATCGGTGGAAACACCATATATTTT. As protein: CSASLIGGNTIYF.

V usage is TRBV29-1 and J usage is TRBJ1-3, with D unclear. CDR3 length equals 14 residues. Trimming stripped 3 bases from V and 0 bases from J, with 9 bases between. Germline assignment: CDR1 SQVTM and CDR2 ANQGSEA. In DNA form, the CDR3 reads TGCAGCGTTGAGGGCGGAAACTCTGGAAACACCATATATTTT. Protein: CSVEGGNSGNTIYF.

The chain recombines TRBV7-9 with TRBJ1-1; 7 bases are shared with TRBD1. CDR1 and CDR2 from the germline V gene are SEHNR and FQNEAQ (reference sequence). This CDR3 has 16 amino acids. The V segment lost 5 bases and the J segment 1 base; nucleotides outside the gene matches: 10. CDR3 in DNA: TGTGCCAGCAGCATGAAACCGGGGACAGCGAACACTGAAGCTTTCTTT. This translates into CASSMKPGTANTEAFF.

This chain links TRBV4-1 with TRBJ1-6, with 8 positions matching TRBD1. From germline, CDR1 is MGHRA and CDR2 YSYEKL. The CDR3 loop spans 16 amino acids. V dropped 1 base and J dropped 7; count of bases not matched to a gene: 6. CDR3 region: CASSQAGQGQNSPLHF. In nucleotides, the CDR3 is TGCGCCAGCAGCCAAGCCGGACAGGGCCAGAATTCACCCCTCCACTTT.

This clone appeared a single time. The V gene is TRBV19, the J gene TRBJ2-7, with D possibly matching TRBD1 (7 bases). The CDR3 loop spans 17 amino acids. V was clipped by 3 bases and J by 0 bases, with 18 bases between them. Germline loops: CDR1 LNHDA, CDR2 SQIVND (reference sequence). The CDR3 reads CASSIGRAGQTSYEQYF. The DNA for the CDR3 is TGTGCCAGTAGTATCGGACGGGCGGGACAGACCTCCTACGAGCAGTACTTC.

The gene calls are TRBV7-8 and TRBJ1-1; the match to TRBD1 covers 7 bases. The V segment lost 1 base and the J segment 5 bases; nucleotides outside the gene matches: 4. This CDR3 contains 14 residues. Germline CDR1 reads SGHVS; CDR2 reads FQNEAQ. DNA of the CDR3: TGTGCCAGCAGCTTAGGCTCAGGGGGGACTGAAGCTTTCTTT. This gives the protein CASSLGSGGTEAFF.

The CDR3 region is CASSLTGTGANQPQHF. The CDR3 region has the DNA TGTGCCAGCAGCCTAACCGGGACAGGGGCAAATCAGCCCCAGCATTTT. The chain has TRBV7-9 and TRBJ1-5; 10 nucleotides agree with TRBD1. V dropped 5 bases and J dropped 4; count of bases not matched to a gene: 8. The CDR3 consists of 16 residues. Germline-derived CDR1 and CDR2 are SEHNR and FQNEAQ (reference sequence). Variable domain in full (rest from reference TRBV7-9 and TRBJ1-5): DTGVSQNPRHKITKRGQNVTFRCDPISEHNRLYWYRQTLGQGPEFLTYFQNEAQLEKSRLLSDRFSAERPKGSFSTLEIQRTEQGDSAMYLCASSLTGTGANQPQHFGDGTRLSIL.

CDR3 sequence: CASSQEVQSASTDTQYF. The CDR3 DNA is TGCGCCAGCAGCCAAGAAGTACAGTCCGCTAGCACAGATACGCAGTATTTT. V usage is TRBV4-3 and J usage is TRBJ2-3, with D hard to call. The CDR3 is made up of 17 amino acids. V was trimmed by 0 bases and J by 0 bases, leaving 13 bases between them. In germline, CDR1 is LGHNA, CDR2 YSLEER.

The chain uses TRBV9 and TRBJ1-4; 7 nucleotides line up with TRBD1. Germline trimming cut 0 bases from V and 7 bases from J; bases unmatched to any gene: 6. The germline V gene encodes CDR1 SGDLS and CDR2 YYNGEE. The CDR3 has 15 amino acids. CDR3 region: CASSVGGGAGEKLFF. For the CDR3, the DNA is TGTGCCAGCAGCGTAGGAGGGGGCGCGGGTGAAAAACTGTTTTTT.

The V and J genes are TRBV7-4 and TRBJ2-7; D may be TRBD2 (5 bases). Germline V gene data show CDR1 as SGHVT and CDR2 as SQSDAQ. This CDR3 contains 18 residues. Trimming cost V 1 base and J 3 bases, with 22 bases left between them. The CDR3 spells CASSLEAATKSGLYEQYF. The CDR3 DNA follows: TGTGCCAGCAGCTTAGAGGCCGCGACAAAAAGCGGCCTCTACGAGCAGTACTTC.

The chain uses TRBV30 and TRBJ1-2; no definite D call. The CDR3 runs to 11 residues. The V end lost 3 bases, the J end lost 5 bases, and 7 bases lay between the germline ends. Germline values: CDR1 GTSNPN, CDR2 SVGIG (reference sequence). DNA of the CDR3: TGTGCCTGGAGCGACTCTTATGGCTACACCTTC. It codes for CAWSDSYGYTF.

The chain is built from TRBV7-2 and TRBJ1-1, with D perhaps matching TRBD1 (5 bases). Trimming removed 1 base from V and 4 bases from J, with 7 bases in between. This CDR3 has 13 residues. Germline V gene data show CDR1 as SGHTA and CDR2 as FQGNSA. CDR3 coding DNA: TGTGCCAGCAGCTTAGGGGACCTCACTGAAGCTTTCTTT. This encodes CASSLGDLTEAFF.

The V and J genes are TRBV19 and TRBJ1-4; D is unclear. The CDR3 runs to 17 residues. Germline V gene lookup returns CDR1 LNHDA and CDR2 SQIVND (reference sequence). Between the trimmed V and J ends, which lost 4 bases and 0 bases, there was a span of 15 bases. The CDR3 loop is CASSTRRTIATNEKLFF. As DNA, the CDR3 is TGTGCCAGTAGTACCAGACGGACTATTGCAACTAATGAAAAACTGTTTTTT.

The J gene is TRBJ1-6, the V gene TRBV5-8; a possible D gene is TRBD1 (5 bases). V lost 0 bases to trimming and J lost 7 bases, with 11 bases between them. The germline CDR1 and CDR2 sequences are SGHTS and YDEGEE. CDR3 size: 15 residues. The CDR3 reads CASSLGQTTNSPLHF. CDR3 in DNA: TGTGCCAGCAGCTTGGGACAGACCACGAATTCACCCCTCCACTTT.

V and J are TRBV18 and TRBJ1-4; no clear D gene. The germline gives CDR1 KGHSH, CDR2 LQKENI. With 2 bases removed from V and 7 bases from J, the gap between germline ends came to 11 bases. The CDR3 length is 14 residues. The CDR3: CASSPTRWTEKLFF. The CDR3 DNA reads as TGTGCCAGCTCACCAACCCGTTGGACTGAAAAACTGTTTTTT.

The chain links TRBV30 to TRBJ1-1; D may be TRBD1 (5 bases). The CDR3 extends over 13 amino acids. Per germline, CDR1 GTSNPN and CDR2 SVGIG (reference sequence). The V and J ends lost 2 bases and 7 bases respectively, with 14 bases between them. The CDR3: CAWSKAGTLEAFF. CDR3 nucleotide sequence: TGTGCCTGGAGTAAGGCAGGGACCCTTGAAGCTTTCTTT. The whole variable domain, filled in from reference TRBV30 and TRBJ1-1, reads SQTIHQWPATLVQPVGSPLSLECTVEGTSNPNLYWYRQAAGRGLQLLFYSVGIGQISSEVPQNLSASRPQDRQFILSSKKLLLSDSGFYLCAWSKAGTLEAFFGQGTRLTVV.

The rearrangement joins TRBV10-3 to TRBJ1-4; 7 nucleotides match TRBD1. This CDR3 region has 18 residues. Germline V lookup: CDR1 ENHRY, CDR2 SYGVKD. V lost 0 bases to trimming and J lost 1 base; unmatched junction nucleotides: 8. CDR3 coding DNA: TGTGCCATCAGTGAGTCCCGACAGGGACCTTTAACTAATGAAAAACTGTTTTTT. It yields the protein CAISESRQGPLTNEKLFF.

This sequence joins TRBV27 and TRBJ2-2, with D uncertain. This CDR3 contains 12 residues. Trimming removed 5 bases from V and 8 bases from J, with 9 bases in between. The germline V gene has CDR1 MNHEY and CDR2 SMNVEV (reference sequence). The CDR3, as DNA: TGTGCCAGCAGTCCGCTCCTGGGGGAGCTGTTTTTT. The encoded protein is CASSPLLGELFF.